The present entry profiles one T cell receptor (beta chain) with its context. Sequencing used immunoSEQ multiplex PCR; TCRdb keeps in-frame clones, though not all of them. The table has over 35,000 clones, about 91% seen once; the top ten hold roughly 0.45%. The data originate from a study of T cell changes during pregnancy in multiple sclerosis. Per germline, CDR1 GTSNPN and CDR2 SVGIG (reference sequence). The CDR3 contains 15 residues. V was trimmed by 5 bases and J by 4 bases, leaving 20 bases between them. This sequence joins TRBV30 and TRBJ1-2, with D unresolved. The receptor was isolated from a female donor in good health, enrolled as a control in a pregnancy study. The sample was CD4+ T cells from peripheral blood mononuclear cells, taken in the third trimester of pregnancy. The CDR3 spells CAWAFVDREAYGYTF. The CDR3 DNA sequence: TGTGCCTGGGCCTTTGTAGATAGGGAGGCCTATGGCTACACCTTC. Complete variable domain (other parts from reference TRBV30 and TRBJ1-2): SQTIHQWPATLVQPVGSPLSLECTVEGTSNPNLYWYRQAAGRGLQLLFYSVGIGQISSEVPQNLSASRPQDRQFILSSKKLLLSDSGFYLCAWAFVDREAYGYTFGSGTRLTVV.